Sequencing of this TCR beta chain was carried out in a study of blood T cell repertoires in COVID-19. Study at large: PBMCs, B-cell-depleted T cells, or T cells were the source of the cDNA or gDNA that made up the material.

Generated by immunoSEQ multiplex PCR, the TCRdb table keeps only in-frame clones and is missing some. This table has about 300,000 clones, approximately 85% appearing once. Germline CDR1 is MNHEY and CDR2 is SVGEGT. The CDR3 covers 12 residues. Trimming removed 5 bases at V and 5 bases at J, with 9 bases between. The gene calls are TRBV6-2 or TRBV6-3 and TRBJ2-5, with D hard to call. Sequencing input: PBMCs or T cells enriched from blood (not recorded which). This TCR was recovered from a man aged 25 to 45 who had recovered from COVID-19. The CDR3 protein is CASSQTRETQYF. The CDR3 DNA reads as TGTGCCAGCAGTCAAACGCGGGAGACCCAGTACTTC.